This T cell receptor (beta chain) originates from a study of cytomegalovirus exposure and HLA in healthy donors. Both 60 Vbeta primers and 13 Jbeta primers went into the PCR. Sequencing was performed with immunoSEQ multiplex PCR; in TCRdb, only in-frame clones are kept and a portion is missing. The table shows 150,000 to 200,000 clones, with around three quarters occurring only once. Germline V gene sequence: CDR1 SGHTA, CDR2 FQGNSA. There are 15 residues in the CDR3. After removal of 0 bases from V and 2 bases from J, the junction contained 3 bases not matched to a gene. V usage is TRBV7-2 and J usage is TRBJ2-5; 7 nucleotides match TRBD2. Sequencing used PBMCs. The clonotype originates from a woman in her 30s in good health and CMV-seronegative. CDR3 amino acids: CASSLASGNQETQYF. The CDR3 coding sequence is TGTGCCAGCAGCTTAGCCAGCGGGAATCAAGAGACCCAGTACTTC.